The TCR beta chain under discussion was sequenced for a study of PD-L1 blockade in urothelial cancer. Across the whole study: Patients started atezolizumab around 2014, 1,200 mg intravenously every 3 weeks. At 3 weeks after treatment start (second dose) and again at 6 weeks, blood was analyzed. Notes on the study in general: Durable-benefit patients showed greater tumor-associated blood clone expansion at 3 weeks. Below-median pretreatment blood TCR clonality was a predictor of better survival.

The time point: pretreatment peripheral blood. This CDR3 contains 13 residues. The germline V gene encodes CDR1 SGHRS and CDR2 YFSETQ. Comment on this clone: Its antigen is currently unknown. At one end the junction does not follow the germline gene, possibly because of a read error.

Libraries were prepared by immunoSEQ multiplex PCR; TCRdb keeps only in-frame clonotypes and omits some of them. The sample yields around 79,000 clones, 70% to 90% seen once. The clonotype comes from a man aged 40-50 years with urothelial cancer. The rearrangement uses TRBV5-1 and TRBJ2-1, with unresolved D. Sequenced here: PBMCs, sampled around atezolizumab (anti-PD-L1) treatment. The CDR3 spells CASRLAPHPKQFF. Written as DNA, the CDR3 is TGCGCCAGCAGGTTGGCCCCACACCCGAAGCAGTTCTTC.